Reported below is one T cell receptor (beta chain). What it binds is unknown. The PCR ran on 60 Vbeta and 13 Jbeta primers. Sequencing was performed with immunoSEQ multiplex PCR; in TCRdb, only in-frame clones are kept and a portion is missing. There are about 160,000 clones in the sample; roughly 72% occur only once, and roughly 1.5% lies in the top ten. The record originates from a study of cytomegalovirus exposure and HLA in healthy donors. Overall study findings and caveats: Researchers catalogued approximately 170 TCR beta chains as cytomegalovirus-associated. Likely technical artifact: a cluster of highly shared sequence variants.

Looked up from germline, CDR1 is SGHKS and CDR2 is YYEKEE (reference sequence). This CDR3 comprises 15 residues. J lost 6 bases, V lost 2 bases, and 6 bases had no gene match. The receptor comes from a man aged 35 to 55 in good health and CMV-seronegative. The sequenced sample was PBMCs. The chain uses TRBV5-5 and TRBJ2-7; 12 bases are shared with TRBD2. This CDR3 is CASSFGLAGGLEQYF. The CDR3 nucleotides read TGTGCCAGCAGCTTCGGGCTAGCGGGAGGGCTCGAGCAGTACTTC.